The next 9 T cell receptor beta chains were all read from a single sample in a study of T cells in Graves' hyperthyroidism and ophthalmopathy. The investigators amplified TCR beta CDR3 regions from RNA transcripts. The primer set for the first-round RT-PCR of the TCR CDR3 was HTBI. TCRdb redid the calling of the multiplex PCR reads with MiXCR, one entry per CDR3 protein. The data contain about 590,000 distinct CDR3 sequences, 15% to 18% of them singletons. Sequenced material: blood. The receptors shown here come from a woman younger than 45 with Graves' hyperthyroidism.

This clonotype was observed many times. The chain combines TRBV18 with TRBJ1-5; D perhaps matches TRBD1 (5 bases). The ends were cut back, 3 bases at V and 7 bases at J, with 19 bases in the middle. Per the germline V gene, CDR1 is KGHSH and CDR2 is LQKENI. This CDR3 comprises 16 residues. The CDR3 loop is CASSPDSPFGYQPQHF. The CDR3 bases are TGTGCCAGCTCACCCGACAGCCCCTTCGGCTACCAGCCCCAGCATTTT.

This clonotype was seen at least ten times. The CDR3: CSASSGAVDEQFF. As DNA, the CDR3 is TGCAGTGCTTCCTCCGGGGCCGTGGATGAGCAGTTCTTC. The rearrangement links TRBV20-1 to TRBJ2-1; D may match TRBD1 or TRBD2 (5 bases each). Germline loops: CDR1 DFQATT, CDR2 SNEGSKA (reference sequence). The CDR3 totals 13 residues. With 5 bases removed from V and 8 bases from J, the gap between germline ends came to 16 bases.

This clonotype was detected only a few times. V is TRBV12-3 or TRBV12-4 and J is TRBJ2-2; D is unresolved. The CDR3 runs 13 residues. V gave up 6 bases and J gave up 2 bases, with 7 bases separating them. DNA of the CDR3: TGTGCCAGCAGGGTTACTAACACCGGGGAGCTGTTTTTT. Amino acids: CASRVTNTGELFF.

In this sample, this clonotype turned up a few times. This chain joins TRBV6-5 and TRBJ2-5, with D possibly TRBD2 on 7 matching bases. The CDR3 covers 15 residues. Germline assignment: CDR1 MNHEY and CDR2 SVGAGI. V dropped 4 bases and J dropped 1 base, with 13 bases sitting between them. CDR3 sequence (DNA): TGTGCCAGCAGTTGGGGGGGCGCGGGCCAAGAGACCCAGTACTTC. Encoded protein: CASSWGGAGQETQYF.

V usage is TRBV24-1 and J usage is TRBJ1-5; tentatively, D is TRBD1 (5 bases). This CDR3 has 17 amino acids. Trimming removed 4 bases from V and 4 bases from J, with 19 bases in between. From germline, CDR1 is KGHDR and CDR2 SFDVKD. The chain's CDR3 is CATSDPARGDDNQPQHF. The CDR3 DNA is TGTGCCACCAGTGACCCCGCGAGAGGGGACGATAATCAGCCCCAGCATTTT.

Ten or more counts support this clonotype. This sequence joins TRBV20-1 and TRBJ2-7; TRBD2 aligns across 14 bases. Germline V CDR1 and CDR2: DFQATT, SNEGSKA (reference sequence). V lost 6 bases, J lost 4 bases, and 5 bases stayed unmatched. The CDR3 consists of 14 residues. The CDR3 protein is CSATTSGRDYEQYF. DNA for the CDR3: TGCAGTGCAACGACTAGCGGGAGGGATTACGAGCAGTACTTC.

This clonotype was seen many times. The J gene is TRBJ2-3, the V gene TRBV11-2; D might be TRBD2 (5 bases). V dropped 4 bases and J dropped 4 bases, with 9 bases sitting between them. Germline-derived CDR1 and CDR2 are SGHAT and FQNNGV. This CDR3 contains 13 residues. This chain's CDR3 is CASSSLVADTQYF. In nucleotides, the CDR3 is TGTGCCAGCAGCTCACTAGTGGCAGATACGCAGTATTTT.

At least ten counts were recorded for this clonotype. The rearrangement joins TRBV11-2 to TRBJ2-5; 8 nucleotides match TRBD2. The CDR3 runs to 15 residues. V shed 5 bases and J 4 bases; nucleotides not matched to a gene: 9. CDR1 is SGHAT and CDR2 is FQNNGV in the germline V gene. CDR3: CASSPSGGSGETQYF. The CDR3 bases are TGTGCCAGCAGCCCCTCGGGGGGGTCTGGAGAGACCCAGTACTTC.

The CDR3 DNA reads TGTGCCACCAGCAGAGATCGGACAGTCTTTGGACTGTTTTTT. This gives the protein CATSRDRTVFGLFF. The chain combines TRBV15 with TRBJ1-4, with a tentative D call TRBD1 (6 bases). V lost 0 bases to trimming and J lost 13 bases, with 15 bases between them. This CDR3 comprises 14 residues. The germline gives CDR1 LNHNV, CDR2 YYDKDF (reference sequence).